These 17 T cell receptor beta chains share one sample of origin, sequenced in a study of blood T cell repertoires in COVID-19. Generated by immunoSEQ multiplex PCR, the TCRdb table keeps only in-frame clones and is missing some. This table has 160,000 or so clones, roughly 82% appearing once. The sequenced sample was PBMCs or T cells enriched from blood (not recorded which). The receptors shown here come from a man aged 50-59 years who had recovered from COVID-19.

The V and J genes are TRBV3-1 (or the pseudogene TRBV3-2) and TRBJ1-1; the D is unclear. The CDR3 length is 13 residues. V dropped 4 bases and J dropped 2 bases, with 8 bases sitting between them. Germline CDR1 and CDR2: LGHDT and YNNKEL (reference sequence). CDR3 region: CASSPMGNTEAFF. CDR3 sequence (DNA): TGTGCCAGCAGCCCCATGGGCAACACTGAAGCTTTCTTT.

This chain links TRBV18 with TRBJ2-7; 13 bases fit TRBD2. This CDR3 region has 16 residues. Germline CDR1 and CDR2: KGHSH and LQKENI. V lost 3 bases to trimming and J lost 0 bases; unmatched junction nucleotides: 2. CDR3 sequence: CASSPTSGRSSYEQYF. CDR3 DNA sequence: TGTGCCAGCTCACCGACTAGCGGGAGGAGCTCCTACGAGCAGTACTTC.

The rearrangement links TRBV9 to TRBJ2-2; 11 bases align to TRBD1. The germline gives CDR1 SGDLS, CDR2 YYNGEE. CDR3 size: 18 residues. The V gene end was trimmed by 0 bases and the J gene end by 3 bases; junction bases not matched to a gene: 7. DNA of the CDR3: TGTGCCAGCAGCGTAGCCCCGCCGGGACAGGGGGACACCGGGGAGCTGTTTTTT. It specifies CASSVAPPGQGDTGELFF.

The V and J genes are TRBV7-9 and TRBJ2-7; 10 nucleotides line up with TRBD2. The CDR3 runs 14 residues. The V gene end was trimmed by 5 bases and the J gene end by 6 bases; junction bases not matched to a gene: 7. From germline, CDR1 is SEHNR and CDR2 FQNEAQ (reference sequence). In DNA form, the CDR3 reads TGTGCCAGCAGCAATCTAGCGGGGGCCGGCGAGCAGTACTTC. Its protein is CASSNLAGAGEQYF.

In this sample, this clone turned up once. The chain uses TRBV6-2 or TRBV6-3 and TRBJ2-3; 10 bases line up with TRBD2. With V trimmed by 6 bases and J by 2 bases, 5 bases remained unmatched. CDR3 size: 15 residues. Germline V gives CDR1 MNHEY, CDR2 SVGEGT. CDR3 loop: CASSYSGGNTDTQYF. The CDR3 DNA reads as TGTGCCAGCAGCTATAGCGGGGGGAACACAGATACGCAGTATTTT.

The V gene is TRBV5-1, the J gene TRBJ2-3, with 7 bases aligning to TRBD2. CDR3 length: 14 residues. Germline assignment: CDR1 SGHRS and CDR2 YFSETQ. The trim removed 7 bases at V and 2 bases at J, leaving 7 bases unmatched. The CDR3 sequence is CASRSGEPTDTQYF. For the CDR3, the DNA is TGCGCCAGCCGGAGCGGGGAGCCCACAGATACGCAGTATTTT. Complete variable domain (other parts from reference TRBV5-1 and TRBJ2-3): KAGVTQTPRYLIKTRGQQVTLSCSPISGHRSVSWYQQTPGQGLQFLFEYFSETQRNKGNFPGRFSGRQFSNSRSEMNVSTLELGDSALYLCASRSGEPTDTQYFGPGTRLTVL.

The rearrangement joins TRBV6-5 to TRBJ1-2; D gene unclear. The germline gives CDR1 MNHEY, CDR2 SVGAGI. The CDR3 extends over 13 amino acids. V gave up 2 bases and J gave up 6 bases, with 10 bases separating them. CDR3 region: CASSYGRVDGYTF. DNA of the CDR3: TGTGCCAGCAGTTACGGTCGGGTTGATGGCTACACCTTC.

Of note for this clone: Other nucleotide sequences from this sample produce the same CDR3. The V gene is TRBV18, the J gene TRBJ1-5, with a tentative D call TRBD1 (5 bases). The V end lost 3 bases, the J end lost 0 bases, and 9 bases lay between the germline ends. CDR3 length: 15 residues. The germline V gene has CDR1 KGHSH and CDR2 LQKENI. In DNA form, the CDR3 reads TGTGCCAGCTCACCCGACAGTATTAGCAATCAGCCCCAGCATTTT. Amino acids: CASSPDSISNQPQHF.

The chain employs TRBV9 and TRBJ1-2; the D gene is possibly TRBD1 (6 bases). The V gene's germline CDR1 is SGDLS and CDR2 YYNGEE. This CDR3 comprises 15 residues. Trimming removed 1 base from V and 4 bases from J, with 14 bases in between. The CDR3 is CASSVSQGRSYGYTF. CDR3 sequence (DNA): TGTGCCAGCAGCGTATCACAGGGAAGGAGCTATGGCTACACCTTC.

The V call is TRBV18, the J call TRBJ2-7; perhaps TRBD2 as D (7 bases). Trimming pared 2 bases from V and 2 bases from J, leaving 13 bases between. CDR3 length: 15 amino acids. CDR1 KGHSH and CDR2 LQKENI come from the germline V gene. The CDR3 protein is CASSPYGGQTYEQYF. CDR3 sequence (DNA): TGTGCCAGCTCACCATACGGGGGGCAAACCTACGAGCAGTACTTC.

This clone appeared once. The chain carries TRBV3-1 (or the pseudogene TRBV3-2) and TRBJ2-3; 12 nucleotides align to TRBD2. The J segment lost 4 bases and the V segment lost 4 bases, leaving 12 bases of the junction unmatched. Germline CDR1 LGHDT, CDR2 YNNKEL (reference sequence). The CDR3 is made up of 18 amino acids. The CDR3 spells CASSPAIGLAGGADTQYF. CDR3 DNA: TGTGCCAGCAGCCCGGCGATTGGGCTAGCGGGGGGGGCAGATACGCAGTATTTT.

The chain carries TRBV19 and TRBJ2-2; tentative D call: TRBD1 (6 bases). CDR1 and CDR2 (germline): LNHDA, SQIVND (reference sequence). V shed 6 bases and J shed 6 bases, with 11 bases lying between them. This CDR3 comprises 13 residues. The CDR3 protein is CASSNRVSGELFF. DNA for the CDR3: TGTGCCAGTAGCAACAGGGTATCCGGGGAGCTGTTTTTT.

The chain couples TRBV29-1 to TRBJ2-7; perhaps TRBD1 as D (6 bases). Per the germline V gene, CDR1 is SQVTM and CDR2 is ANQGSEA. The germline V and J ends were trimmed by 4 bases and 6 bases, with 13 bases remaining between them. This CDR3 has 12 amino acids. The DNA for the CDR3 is TGCAGCGTTGCCGACATCAGGGGCGAGCAGTACTTC. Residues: CSVADIRGEQYF.

CDR3 protein: CASSQVFPGVTEAFF. CDR3 nucleotides: TGTGCCAGCAGCCAAGTTTTCCCGGGGGTAACAGAAGCTTTCTTT. The gene calls are TRBV14 and TRBJ1-1; weak D call: TRBD1 (5 bases). The CDR3 contains 15 residues. The V end was cut by 1 base, the J end by 8 bases, with 17 bases between. The germline gives CDR1 SGHDN, CDR2 FVKESK.

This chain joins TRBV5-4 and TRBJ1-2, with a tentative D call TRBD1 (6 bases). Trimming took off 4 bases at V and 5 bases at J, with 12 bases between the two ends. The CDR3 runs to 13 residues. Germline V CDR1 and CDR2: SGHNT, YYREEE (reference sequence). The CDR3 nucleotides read TGTGCCAGCAGCGCCGGACAGCTATATGGCTACACCTTC. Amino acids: CASSAGQLYGYTF.

CDR3 sequence (DNA): TGTGCCAGCAGCTTATCTTACCCTAGCGGGGGGCGGGTTGAGCAGTTCTTC. It translates to CASSLSYPSGGRVEQFF. This sequence joins TRBV7-2 and TRBJ2-1; 11 nucleotides agree with TRBD2. The CDR3 extends over 17 amino acids. The V segment lost 2 bases and the J segment 9 bases; nucleotides outside the gene matches: 12. CDR1 and CDR2 (germline): SGHTA, FQGNSA. Full variable domain (remainder filled in from reference TRBV7-2 and TRBJ2-1): GAGVSQSPSNKVTEKGKDVELRCDPISGHTALYWYRQSLGQGLEFLIYFQGNSAPDKSGLPSDRFSAERTGGSVSTLTIQRTQQEDSAVYLCASSLSYPSGGRVEQFFGPGTRLTVL.

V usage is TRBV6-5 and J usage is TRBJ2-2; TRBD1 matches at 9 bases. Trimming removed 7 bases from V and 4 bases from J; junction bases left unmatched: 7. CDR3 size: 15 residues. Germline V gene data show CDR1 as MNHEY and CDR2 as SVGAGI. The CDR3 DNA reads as TGTGCCAGCATTACAGGGGGCGTCATCACCGGGGAGCTGTTTTTT. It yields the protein CASITGGVITGELFF.